These 28 T cell receptor beta chains were all obtained from the same sample, sequenced in a study of shared clonotypes between healthy human individuals. Sequenced by immunoSEQ multiplex PCR; TCRdb stores in-frame clones only, minus some. The sample includes about 380,000 clones, about 97% of them seen just once. Sequenced: memory CD8+ T cells sorted from blood. As for subset: CD45RO+ cells pooled with CCR7-negative TemRA cells. The receptors here all came from a man younger than 45 in good health.

This clone was observed once. The genes are TRBV5-1 and TRBJ2-3; TRBD2 matches at 11 bases. The junction had 8 bases not matched to a gene; V was cut back by 2 bases and J by 3 bases. Germline CDR1 and CDR2: SGHRS and YFSETQ. CDR3 length equals 17 residues. The CDR3 bases are TGCGCCAGCAGCTTAGATGCTAGCGGGAGGATGACAGATACGCAGTATTTT. Translation gives CASSLDASGRMTDTQYF.

The V call is TRBV9, the J call TRBJ2-3; 14 positions agree with TRBD2. Germline assignment: CDR1 SGDLS and CDR2 YYNGEE. This CDR3 has 15 residues. After removal of 5 bases from V and 4 bases from J, the junction contained 3 bases not matched to a gene. CDR3 nucleotides: TGTGCCAGCAGTCGACTAGCGGGAGGGCCAGATACGCAGTATTTT. This encodes CASSRLAGGPDTQYF. Using reference TRBV9 and TRBJ2-3 for the parts outside the CDR3, the full variable domain is DSGVTQTPKHLITATGQRVTLRCSPRSGDLSVYWYQQSLDQGLQFLIQYYNGEERAKGNILERFSAQQFPDLHSELNLSSLELGDSALYFCASSRLAGGPDTQYFGPGTRLTVL.

This chain's CDR3 is CASSLHGPGSYEQYF. CDR3 coding DNA: TGTGCCAGCAGCTTACACGGTCCCGGGTCCTACGAGCAGTACTTC. V gene TRBV11-2 combines with J gene TRBJ2-7; no definite D call. This CDR3 has 15 residues. Trimming removed 2 bases at V and 1 base at J, with 12 bases between. The germline gives CDR1 SGHAT, CDR2 FQNNGV.

This chain connects TRBV27 to TRBJ2-2, with D uncertain. Germline V lookup: CDR1 MNHEY, CDR2 SMNVEV (reference sequence). This CDR3 has 12 amino acids. V was cut by 6 bases and J by 5 bases, with 7 bases left in between. CDR3 sequence (DNA): TGTGCCAGCAGCACCAGGACCGGGGAGCTGTTTTTT. This gives the protein CASSTRTGELFF.

J is TRBJ2-1 and V is TRBV6-5; 9 nucleotides line up with TRBD2. V lost 0 bases and J lost 10; bases outside the gene matches: 7. This CDR3 has 15 residues. CDR1 and CDR2 (germline): MNHEY, SVGAGI. This CDR3 reads CASSYSWREGGEQFF. The CDR3 coding sequence is TGTGCCAGCAGTTACTCTTGGCGGGAGGGGGGGGAGCAGTTCTTC.

The gene calls are TRBV6-1 and TRBJ1-4; D might be TRBD1 (6 bases). From germline, CDR1 is MNHNS and CDR2 SASEGT. The CDR3 is made up of 14 amino acids. Trimming shortened V by 1 base and J by 7 bases, and 10 bases separated the two germline ends. The CDR3 spells CASSEGGAGEKLFF. For the CDR3, the DNA is TGTGCCAGCAGTGAAGGGGGGGCAGGTGAAAAACTGTTTTTT.

The J gene is TRBJ1-1, the V gene TRBV30, with D unresolved. The germline V gene has CDR1 GTSNPN and CDR2 SVGIG (reference sequence). The CDR3 has 12 residues. V was trimmed by 2 bases and J by 4 bases, leaving 8 bases between them. The CDR3, as DNA: TGTGCCTGGAGTCGTCGTGTCACTGAAGCTTTCTTT. Protein product: CAWSRRVTEAFF.

The V and J genes are TRBV14 and TRBJ2-4; 11 nucleotides match TRBD2. The germline CDR1 and CDR2 sequences are SGHDN and FVKESK. CDR3 length: 17 residues. V lost 1 base and J lost 5; bases outside the gene matches: 7. CDR3 protein: CASSQAPSGRFENIQYF. In DNA, the CDR3 is TGTGCCAGCAGCCAAGCCCCTAGCGGGAGGTTCGAAAACATTCAGTACTTC.

With regard to this clone: The junction and the germline gene differ at one end; a read error may be behind it. The rearrangement uses TRBV5-6 and TRBJ2-5; D gene uncertain. Germline V gene data show CDR1 as SGHDT and CDR2 as YYEEEE. The CDR3 runs to 13 residues. The CDR3 is CASSLGSEDTQYF. CDR3 nucleotide sequence: TGTGCCAGCAGCTTAGGCAGTGAAGATACCCAGTACTTC. The full variable domain, completed using reference TRBV5-6 and TRBJ2-5, is DAGVTQSPTHLIKTRGQQVTLRCSPKSGHDTVSWYQQALGQGPQFIFQYYEEEERQRGNFPDRFSGHQFPNYSSELNVNALLLGDSALYLCASSLGSEDTQYFGPGTRLLVL.

This chain uses TRBV5-1 with TRBJ2-1; unclear D gene. V lost 4 bases to trimming and J lost 4 bases, with 12 bases between them. CDR3 size: 14 residues. The germline V gene has CDR1 SGHRS and CDR2 YFSETQ. The CDR3 loop is CASSRFRIYNEQFF. The DNA for the CDR3 is TGCGCCAGCAGCCGTTTTAGGATTTACAATGAGCAGTTCTTC.

In the case of this clone: The identical CDR3 is also encoded by other nucleotide sequences in the sample. The CDR3 DNA follows: TGTGCCAGCAGTTTAGGGACTTACGAGCAGTACTTC. Residues: CASSLGTYEQYF. This chain joins TRBV28 and TRBJ2-7, with a tentative D call TRBD2 (6 bases). The CDR3 has 12 residues. CDR1 and CDR2 (germline): MDHEN, SYDVKM. V dropped 2 bases and J dropped 4 bases, with 6 bases sitting between them.

The chain joins TRBV5-5 to TRBJ2-3, with 7 bases aligning to TRBD2. Trimming at V came to 2 bases and at J to 5 bases, leaving 8 bases not matched to a gene. The CDR3 is 15 residues long. Per germline, CDR1 SGHKS and CDR2 YYEKEE (reference sequence). This CDR3 is CASSFGGGHGDTQYF. The CDR3 DNA follows: TGTGCCAGCAGCTTTGGGGGAGGGCACGGAGATACGCAGTATTTT.

The chain links TRBV2 to TRBJ1-5; possibly TRBD1 for D (5 bases). The germline V and J ends were trimmed by 6 bases and 3 bases, with 9 bases remaining between them. The CDR3 has 13 residues. Per the germline V gene, CDR1 is SNHLY and CDR2 is FYNNEI. In DNA, the CDR3 is TGTGCCAGCAGCCGGGACCACAATCAGCCCCAGCATTTT. Translation: CASSRDHNQPQHF.

This clone was detected once. This chain joins TRBV7-3 and TRBJ2-1, with D tentatively TRBD2 (5 bases). Deletions cut 5 bases from V and 5 bases from J, with 10 bases between. CDR1 and CDR2 (germline): SGHTA, FQGTGA. The CDR3 contains 13 residues. The DNA for the CDR3 is TGTGCCAGCAGCCCTACTAGAGACAATGAGCAGTTCTTC. It specifies CASSPTRDNEQFF.

The chain has TRBV19 and TRBJ1-2; possible D gene TRBD1, 6 bases. Germline assignment: CDR1 LNHDA and CDR2 SQIVND (reference sequence). The V end lost 3 bases, the J end lost 4 bases, and 18 bases lay between the germline ends. The CDR3 runs 16 residues. CDR3 in DNA: TGTGCCAGTAGTATCGGGTCCGAACAGGGCGGCTATGGCTACACCTTC. Translating it yields CASSIGSEQGGYGYTF.

The V and J genes are TRBV11-2 and TRBJ2-1; D unresolved. Trimming shortened V by 5 bases and J by 14 bases, and 10 bases separated the two germline ends. The CDR3 extends over 10 amino acids. Germline-derived CDR1 and CDR2 are SGHAT and FQNNGV. CDR3: CASSQRNEFF. CDR3 DNA: TGTGCCAGCAGCCAGCGCAACGAGTTCTTC.

Here the CDR3 reads CASSPTRADTQYF. CDR3 DNA sequence: TGTGCCAGCAGCCCGACTAGAGCGGATACGCAGTATTTT. The genes are TRBV11-3 and TRBJ2-3, with a tentative D call TRBD2 (6 bases). CDR1 is SGHNT, CDR2 YENEEA, per germline. V was pared by 5 bases and J by 6 bases, with 12 bases between. The CDR3 sequence is 13 residues long.

The chain has TRBV9 and TRBJ2-3; tentatively, D is TRBD2 (5 bases). The CDR3 consists of 17 residues. From germline, CDR1 is SGDLS and CDR2 YYNGEE. Trimming removed 0 bases at V and 4 bases at J, with 18 bases between. The CDR3 region has the DNA TGTGCCAGCAGCGTAGACGCCTTAGGTGGAGCGGCAGATACGCAGTATTTT. It is translated as CASSVDALGGAADTQYF.

J is TRBJ2-2 and V is TRBV5-1, with D perhaps matching TRBD2 (5 bases). V lost 0 bases and J 0 bases, leaving 6 bases between the germline ends. Per the germline V gene, CDR1 is SGHRS and CDR2 is YFSETQ. This CDR3 comprises 15 residues. The CDR3 loop reads CASSLELANTGELFF. CDR3 in DNA: TGCGCCAGCAGCTTGGAACTAGCGAACACCGGGGAGCTGTTTTTT. Together with reference TRBV5-1 and TRBJ2-2, the CDR3 gives the full variable domain: KAGVTQTPRYLIKTRGQQVTLSCSPISGHRSVSWYQQTPGQGLQFLFEYFSETQRNKGNFPGRFSGRQFSNSRSEMNVSTLELGDSALYLCASSLELANTGELFFGEGSRLTVL.

The genes are TRBV10-3 and TRBJ1-3; weak D call: TRBD1 (5 bases). Germline V gene data show CDR1 as ENHRY and CDR2 as SYGVKD. The CDR3 has 15 amino acids. V was clipped by 5 bases and J by 4 bases, with 15 bases between them. The CDR3 loop reads CAISPRDQGGNTIYF. CDR3 bases: TGTGCCATCAGTCCGCGGGACCAAGGGGGAAACACCATATATTTT.

This chain links TRBV28 with TRBJ2-5; D is uncertain. The CDR3 contains 15 residues. V was pared by 4 bases and J by 6 bases, with 18 bases between. Germline V gives CDR1 MDHEN, CDR2 SYDVKM. The CDR3 sequence: CASSYLDWSQKTQYF. The CDR3 region has the DNA TGTGCCAGCAGTTACCTAGACTGGAGTCAAAAGACCCAGTACTTC.

A note on this clone: The junction departs from the called germline gene at one end, perhaps through a read error. The chain employs TRBV7-7 and TRBJ2-7, with 13 bases identical to TRBD2. The germline V gene has CDR1 SSHAT and CDR2 FNYEAQ (reference sequence). The CDR3 totals 13 residues. The CDR3 protein is CASRLAGGYEQYF. As DNA, the CDR3 is TGTGCTAGCAGACTAGCGGGAGGCTACGAGCAGTACTTC.

The chain uses TRBV7-2 and TRBJ2-7; D unresolved. CDR1 is SGHTA, CDR2 FQGNSA, per germline. This CDR3 has 14 amino acids. V lost 7 bases and J 7 bases, leaving 20 bases between the germline ends. Here the CDR3 reads CASTQVLRIGEQYF. The CDR3 coding sequence is TGTGCCAGCACCCAAGTCTTAAGGATTGGAGAGCAGTACTTC.

The rearrangement uses TRBV11-2 and TRBJ2-3, with TRBD2 matching 8 bases. Losses at the gene ends were 1 base for V and 0 bases for J; bases not matched to a gene: 6. Per the germline V gene, CDR1 is SGHAT and CDR2 is FQNNGV. The CDR3 consists of 17 residues. Here the CDR3 reads CASSLAQRESSTDTQYF. Here the CDR3 DNA reads TGTGCCAGCAGCTTAGCGCAGCGGGAGTCAAGCACAGATACGCAGTATTTT. Together with reference TRBV11-2 and TRBJ2-3, the CDR3 gives the full variable domain: EAGVAQSPRYKIIEKRQSVAFWCNPISGHATLYWYQQILGQGPKLLIQFQNNGVVDDSQLPKDRFSAERLKGVDSTLKIQPAKLEDSAVYLCASSLAQRESSTDTQYFGPGTRLTVL.

The chain links TRBV5-1 to TRBJ2-1; 13 nucleotides agree with TRBD2. With 4 bases clipped from V and 10 bases from J, the junction kept 11 bases outside the gene matches. Germline assignment: CDR1 SGHRS and CDR2 YFSETQ. This CDR3 comprises 16 residues. The CDR3 DNA sequence: TGCGCCAGCAGCCTGGGAGGACTAGCGGGAGTTGAAGAGCAGTTCTTC. This codes for CASSLGGLAGVEEQFF.

CDR3 sequence: CASKGDGGYEQYF. The CDR3 region has the DNA TGTGCCAGCAAAGGAGACGGGGGCTACGAGCAGTACTTC. This chain joins TRBV2 and TRBJ2-7, with TRBD2 as a possible D gene (6 bases). CDR1 is SNHLY and CDR2 is FYNNEI in the germline V gene. The CDR3 length is 13 residues. V lost 7 bases and J 3 bases, leaving 13 bases between the germline ends.

This chain connects TRBV19 to TRBJ2-7, with 8 bases lining up with TRBD2. The CDR3 has 14 amino acids. Trimming at V came to 4 bases and at J to 1 base, leaving 3 bases not matched to a gene. Germline CDR1 reads LNHDA; CDR2 reads SQIVND (reference sequence). The CDR3 sequence: CASSTSGPSYEQYF. The CDR3 bases are TGTGCCAGTAGTACTAGCGGGCCTTCCTACGAGCAGTACTTC.

The V gene is TRBV11-1, the J gene TRBJ2-2; D might be TRBD1 (6 bases). The CDR3 loop spans 15 amino acids. Trimming pared 2 bases from V and 5 bases from J, leaving 12 bases between. Per germline, CDR1 SGHAT and CDR2 FQDESV (reference sequence). The CDR3 DNA is TGTGCCAGCAGCTTAAGGGGACAAGGGACCGGGGAGCTGTTTTTT. Its translation is CASSLRGQGTGELFF.